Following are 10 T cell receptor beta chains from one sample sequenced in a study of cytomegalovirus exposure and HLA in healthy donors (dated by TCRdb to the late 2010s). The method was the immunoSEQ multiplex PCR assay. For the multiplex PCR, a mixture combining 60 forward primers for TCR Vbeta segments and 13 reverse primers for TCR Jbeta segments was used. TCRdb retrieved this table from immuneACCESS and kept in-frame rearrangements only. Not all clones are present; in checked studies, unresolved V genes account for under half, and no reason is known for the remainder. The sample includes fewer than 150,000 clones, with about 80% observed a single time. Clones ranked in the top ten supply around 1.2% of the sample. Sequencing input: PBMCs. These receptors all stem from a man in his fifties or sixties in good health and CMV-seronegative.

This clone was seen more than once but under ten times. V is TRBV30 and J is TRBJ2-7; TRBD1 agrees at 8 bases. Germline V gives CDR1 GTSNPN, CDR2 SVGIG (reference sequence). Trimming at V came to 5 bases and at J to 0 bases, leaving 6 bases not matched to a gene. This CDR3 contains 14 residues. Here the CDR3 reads CAWERQGISYEQYF. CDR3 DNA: TGTGCCTGGGAAAGACAGGGGATCTCCTACGAGCAGTACTTC.

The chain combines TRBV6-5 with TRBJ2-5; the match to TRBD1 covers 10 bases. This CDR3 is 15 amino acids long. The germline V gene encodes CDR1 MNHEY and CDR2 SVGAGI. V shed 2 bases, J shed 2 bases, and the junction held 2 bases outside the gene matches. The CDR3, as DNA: TGTGCCAGCAGTTACGACAGGGGGCCTCAAGAGACCCAGTACTTC. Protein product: CASSYDRGPQETQYF.

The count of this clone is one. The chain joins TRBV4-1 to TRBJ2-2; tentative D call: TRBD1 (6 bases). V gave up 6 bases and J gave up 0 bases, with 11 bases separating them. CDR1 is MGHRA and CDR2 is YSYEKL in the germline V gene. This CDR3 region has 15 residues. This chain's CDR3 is CASSQGSSNTGELFF. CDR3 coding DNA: TGCGCCAGCAGTCAGGGGAGTTCGAACACCGGGGAGCTGTTTTTT.

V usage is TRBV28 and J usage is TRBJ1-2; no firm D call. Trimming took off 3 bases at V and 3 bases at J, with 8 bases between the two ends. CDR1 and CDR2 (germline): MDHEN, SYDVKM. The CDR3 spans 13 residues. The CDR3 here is CASSFGPDYGYTF. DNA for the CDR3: TGTGCCAGCAGTTTTGGGCCTGACTATGGCTACACCTTC.

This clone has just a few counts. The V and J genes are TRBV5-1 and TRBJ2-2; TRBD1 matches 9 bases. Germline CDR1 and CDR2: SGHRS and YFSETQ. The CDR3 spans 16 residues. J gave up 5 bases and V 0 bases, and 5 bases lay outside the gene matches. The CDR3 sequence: CASSLAATGGTGELFF. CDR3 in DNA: TGCGCCAGCAGCTTGGCGGCGACAGGGGGGACCGGGGAGCTGTTTTTT.

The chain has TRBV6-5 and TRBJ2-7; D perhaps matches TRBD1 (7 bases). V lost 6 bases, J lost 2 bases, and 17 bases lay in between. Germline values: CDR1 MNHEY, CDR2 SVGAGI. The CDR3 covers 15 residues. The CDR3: CASRPGDSTTYEQYF. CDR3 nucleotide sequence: TGTGCCAGCAGGCCGGGGGACAGCACCACCTACGAGCAGTACTTC.

The CDR3 region is CASSEAGTGVYGYTF. The CDR3 coding sequence is TGTGCCAGCAGTGAAGCTGGGACAGGGGTGTATGGCTACACCTTC. This chain connects TRBV6-1 to TRBJ1-2, with 10 bases aligning to TRBD1. V gave up 0 bases and J gave up 5 bases; unmatched junction bases: 3. The CDR3 sequence is 15 residues long. In germline, CDR1 is MNHNS, CDR2 SASEGT.

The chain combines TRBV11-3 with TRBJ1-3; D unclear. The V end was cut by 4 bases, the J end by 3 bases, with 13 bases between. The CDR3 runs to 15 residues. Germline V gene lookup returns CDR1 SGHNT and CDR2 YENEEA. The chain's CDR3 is CASSSSTVGGNTIYF. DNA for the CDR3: TGTGCCAGCAGCTCGTCAACAGTGGGTGGAAACACCATATATTTT.

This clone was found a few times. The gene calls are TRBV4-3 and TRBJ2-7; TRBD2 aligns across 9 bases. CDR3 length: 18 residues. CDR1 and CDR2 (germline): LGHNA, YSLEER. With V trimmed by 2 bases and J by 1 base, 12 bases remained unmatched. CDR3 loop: CASSQQLAGETVSYEQYF. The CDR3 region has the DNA TGCGCCAGCAGCCAACAGTTAGCGGGAGAGACCGTATCCTACGAGCAGTACTTC.

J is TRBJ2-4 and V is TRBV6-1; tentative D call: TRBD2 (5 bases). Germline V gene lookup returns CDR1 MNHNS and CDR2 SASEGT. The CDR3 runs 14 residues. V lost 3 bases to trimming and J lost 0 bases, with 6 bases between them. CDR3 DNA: TGTGCCAGCAGTGAGGCGGGAGCCAAAAACATTCAGTACTTC. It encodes CASSEAGAKNIQYF.